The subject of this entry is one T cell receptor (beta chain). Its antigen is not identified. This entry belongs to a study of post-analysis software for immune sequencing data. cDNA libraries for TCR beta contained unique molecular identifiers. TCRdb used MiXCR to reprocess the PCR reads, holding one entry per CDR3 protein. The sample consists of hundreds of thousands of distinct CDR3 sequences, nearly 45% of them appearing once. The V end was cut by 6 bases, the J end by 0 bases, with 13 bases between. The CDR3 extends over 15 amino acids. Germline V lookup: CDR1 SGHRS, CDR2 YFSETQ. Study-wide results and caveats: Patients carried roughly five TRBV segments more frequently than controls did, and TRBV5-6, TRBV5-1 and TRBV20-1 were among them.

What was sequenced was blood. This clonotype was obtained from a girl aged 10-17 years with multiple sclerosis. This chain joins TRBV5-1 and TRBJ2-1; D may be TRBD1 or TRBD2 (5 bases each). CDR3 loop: CASKERGSSYNEQFF. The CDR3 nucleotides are TGCGCCAGCAAAGAACGGGGCAGCTCCTACAATGAGCAGTTCTTC.